Shown below are 5 T cell receptor beta chains from a single sample sequenced in a study of blood T cell repertoires in COVID-19. Generated by immunoSEQ multiplex PCR, the TCRdb table keeps only in-frame clones and is missing some. The table includes some 99,000 clones, around three quarters detected once. Source material: peripheral blood. The receptors were sampled from a human donor in a cohort sampled during active or convalescent COVID-19.

The genes are TRBV27 and TRBJ1-2, with 9 bases lining up with TRBD1. Per germline, CDR1 MNHEY and CDR2 SMNVEV (reference sequence). The V and J ends lost 6 bases and 1 base, in that order; junction bases with no gene match: 3. The CDR3 loop spans 14 amino acids. The CDR3 is CASRTGGFNYGYTF. The CDR3 DNA reads TGTGCCAGCAGGACAGGGGGGTTTAACTATGGCTACACCTTC.

The chain is built from TRBV19 and TRBJ1-2; TRBD1 might be the D (5 bases). The CDR3 is made up of 12 amino acids. The germline CDR1 and CDR2 sequences are LNHDA and SQIVND (reference sequence). V was cut by 3 bases and J by 7 bases, with 9 bases left in between. The CDR3: CASSMDRGGYTF. The CDR3 bases are TGTGCCAGTAGTATGGATAGGGGTGGCTACACCTTC.

This chain joins TRBV7-9 and TRBJ2-3; 8 bases line up with TRBD2. With V trimmed by 4 bases and J by 4 bases, 13 bases remained unmatched. CDR1 is SEHNR, CDR2 FQNEAQ, per germline (reference sequence). This CDR3 region has 17 residues. CDR3: CASSSPGAGGRADTQYF. CDR3 DNA sequence: TGTGCCAGCAGCTCCCCGGGTGCGGGAGGTCGAGCAGATACGCAGTATTTT.

This clone was seen a few times. The rearrangement joins TRBV6-6 to TRBJ2-7; D is uncertain. Trimming left V 1 base short and J 5 bases short, with 12 bases between. Germline CDR1 and CDR2: MNHNY and SVGAGI (reference sequence). This CDR3 has 14 residues. CDR3 loop: CASSYLVPSHEQYF. As DNA, the CDR3 is TGTGCCAGCAGTTACTTAGTGCCAAGCCACGAGCAGTACTTC.

V and J are TRBV2 and TRBJ1-6; no reliable D call. Trimming took 6 bases from V and 7 from J, leaving 10 bases between them. This CDR3 has 13 amino acids. Germline V gene sequence: CDR1 SNHLY, CDR2 FYNNEI. The CDR3 sequence is CASRRGRNSPLHF. The CDR3 bases are TGTGCCAGCAGACGAGGGCGGAATTCACCCCTCCACTTT.